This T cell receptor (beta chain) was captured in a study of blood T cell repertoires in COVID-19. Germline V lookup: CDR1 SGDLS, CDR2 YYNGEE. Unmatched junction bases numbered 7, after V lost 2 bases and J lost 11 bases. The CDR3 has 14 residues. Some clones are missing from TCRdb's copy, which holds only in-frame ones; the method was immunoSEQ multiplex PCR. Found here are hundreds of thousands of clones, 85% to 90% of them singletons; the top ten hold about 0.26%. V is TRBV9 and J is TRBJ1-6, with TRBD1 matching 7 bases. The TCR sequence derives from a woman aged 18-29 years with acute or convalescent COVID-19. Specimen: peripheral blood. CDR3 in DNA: TGTGCCAGCAGCGTCGGCACAGGGGCCGCACCCCTCCACTTT. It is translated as CASSVGTGAAPLHF.